A selection of T cell receptor beta chains follows, all from one sample in a study of blood T cell repertoires in COVID-19. Repertoires were generated with immunoSEQ multiplex PCR, while TCRdb's copy carries only in-frame clones and drops some. The sample yields roughly 180,000 clones, 80% to 90% seen once. Sequencing was done on a sample of peripheral blood. Receptors originate from a man in his forties or fifties who had recovered from COVID-19. The CDR3 runs from the conserved cysteine through the conserved F or W. D genes are given only for firm matches. Expanded clones get a size class; other rows say once, few or many, or leave the size out.

D: .; J: TRBJ2-7; size: .; V: TRBV29-1; CDR3: CSVLIGGRNEQYF; DNA: TGCAGCGTTCTCATCGGAGGGCGAAACGAGCAGTACTTC
D: TRBD1; J: TRBJ1-1; size: few; V: TRBV19; CDR3: CASSYNRGEAFF; DNA: TGTGCCAGTTCCTATAACAGGGGAGAAGCTTTCTTT
D: .; J: TRBJ1-5; size: .; V: TRBV15; CDR3: CATSRGLNSNQPQHF; DNA: TGTGCCACCAGCAGAGGACTCAATAGCAATCAGCCCCAGCATTTT
D: TRBD1; J: TRBJ1-5; size: .; V: TRBV7-2; CDR3: CASSPTGGNQPQHF; DNA: TGTGCCAGCAGCCCGACAGGGGGCAATCAGCCCCAGCATTTT
D: .; J: TRBJ2-5; size: .; V: TRBV6-2/TRBV6-3; CDR3: CASSYLGAGTQYF; DNA: TGTGCCAGCAGTTACCTGGGGGCAGGGACCCAGTACTTC
D: .; J: TRBJ2-1; size: .; V: TRBV4-3; CDR3: CASSPGDGTLDNEQFF; DNA: TGCGCCAGCAGCCCCGGGGACGGGACTTTAGACAATGAGCAGTTCTTC
D: .; J: TRBJ2-5; size: .; V: TRBV7-2; CDR3: CASSLPSGETQYF; DNA: TGTGCCAGCAGCTTACCCAGCGGAGAGACCCAGTACTTC
D: TRBD1; J: TRBJ2-5; size: few; V: TRBV18; CDR3: CASSLGQGDETQYF; DNA: TGTGCCAGCTCATTAGGACAGGGGGATGAGACCCAGTACTTC
D: .; J: TRBJ1-3; size: .; V: TRBV2; CDR3: CASSVSLAGSGNTIYF; DNA: TGTGCCAGCAGTGTCTCGCTGGCAGGCTCTGGAAACACCATATATTTT
D: .; J: TRBJ2-7; size: .; V: TRBV27; CDR3: CASSLGGGSPYEQYF; DNA: TGTGCCAGCAGTTTAGGCGGGGGCTCACCCTACGAGCAGTACTTC
D: TRBD1; J: TRBJ1-2; size: .; V: TRBV19; CDR3: CASSPRQGGHGYTF; DNA: TGTGCCAGTAGTCCGCGACAGGGGGGCCATGGCTACACCTTC
D: .; J: TRBJ2-2; size: .; V: TRBV9; CDR3: CASSADTGELFF; DNA: TGTGCCAGCAGCGCTGACACCGGGGAGCTGTTTTTT
D: TRBD2; J: TRBJ2-3; size: .; V: TRBV19; CDR3: CASSIAGLAGSDTQYF; DNA: TGTGCCAGTAGTATCGCGGGACTAGCGGGATCAGATACGCAGTATTTT
D: .; J: TRBJ1-1; size: .; V: TRBV5-5; CDR3: CASSLANFNTEAFF; DNA: TGTGCCAGCAGCTTGGCCAACTTTAACACTGAAGCTTTCTTT
D: .; J: TRBJ2-2; size: .; V: TRBV14; CDR3: CASSQQGGNTGELFF; DNA: TGTGCCAGCAGCCAGCAGGGGGGGAACACCGGGGAGCTGTTTTTT
D: .; J: TRBJ1-1; size: few; V: TRBV11-2; CDR3: CASREINEAFF; DNA: TGTGCCAGCAGGGAGATAAATGAAGCTTTCTTT
D: .; J: TRBJ2-7; size: .; V: TRBV25-1; CDR3: CASSEWGGLNEQYF; DNA: TGTGCCAGCAGTGAATGGGGGGGGCTCAACGAGCAGTACTTC
D: TRBD2; J: TRBJ2-1; size: .; V: TRBV7-2; CDR3: CASSLELAGGYNEQFF; DNA: TGTGCCAGCAGCTTGGAACTAGCGGGAGGCTACAATGAGCAGTTCTTC
D: TRBD1; J: TRBJ2-7; size: .; V: TRBV15; CDR3: CATSRGDSYEQYF; DNA: TGTGCCACCAGCAGAGGGGACAGCTACGAGCAGTACTTC
D: TRBD1; J: TRBJ2-1; size: .; V: TRBV6-5; CDR3: CASSLDRGGYNEQFF; DNA: TGTGCCAGCAGTCTGGACAGGGGCGGGTACAATGAGCAGTTCTTC
D: .; J: TRBJ2-7; size: few; V: TRBV3-1/TRBV3-2; CDR3: CASSQKRNEQYF; DNA: TGTGCCAGCAGCCAAAAGAGAAACGAGCAGTACTTC
D: TRBD2; J: TRBJ2-3; size: .; V: TRBV28; CDR3: CASSKIAGGPGTDTQYF; DNA: TGTGCCAGCAGTAAGATAGCGGGAGGGCCGGGCACAGATACGCAGTATTTT
D: TRBD2; J: TRBJ2-5; size: .; V: TRBV2; CDR3: CASSPNGLAGLGETQYF; DNA: TGTGCCAGCAGTCCAAACGGACTAGCGGGGTTGGGAGAGACCCAGTACTTC
D: TRBD2; J: TRBJ2-5; size: .; V: TRBV5-5; CDR3: CASSLLAGDFPETQYF; DNA: TGTGCCAGCAGCTTGCTAGCGGGAGACTTCCCAGAGACCCAGTACTTC
D: TRBD1; J: TRBJ2-2; size: .; V: TRBV18; CDR3: CASSPQGATGTGELFF; DNA: TGTGCCAGCTCACCACAGGGGGCGACGGGTACCGGGGAGCTGTTTTTT
D: TRBD1; J: TRBJ2-7; size: .; V: TRBV9; CDR3: CASSVGQGESYEQYF; DNA: TGTGCCAGCAGCGTAGGGCAGGGGGAATCCTACGAGCAGTACTTC
D: TRBD1; J: TRBJ2-7; size: .; V: TRBV11-3; CDR3: CASSDRDRGHGQYF; DNA: TGTGCCAGCAGCGACCGGGACAGGGGGCACGGGCAGTACTTC
D: .; J: TRBJ2-7; size: .; V: TRBV9; CDR3: CASSVGQVSEQYF; DNA: TGTGCCAGCAGCGTAGGACAGGTCTCCGAGCAGTACTTC
D: .; J: TRBJ1-2; size: .; V: TRBV3-1/TRBV3-2; CDR3: CASSQGREGYTF; DNA: TGTGCCAGCAGCCAAGGTCGGGAAGGCTACACCTTC
D: .; J: TRBJ2-1; size: .; V: TRBV11-1; CDR3: CASSLSRDYEQFF; DNA: TGTGCCAGCAGCTTAAGCAGGGATTATGAGCAGTTCTTC
D: .; J: TRBJ2-1; size: .; V: TRBV18; CDR3: CASSPPGIPPFF; DNA: TGTGCCAGCTCCCCGCCGGGAATACCCCCATTCTTC
D: TRBD1; J: TRBJ2-1; size: once; V: TRBV10-2; CDR3: CASNPGQGDKGQFF; DNA: TGCGCCAGCAACCCGGGACAGGGTGATAAGGGGCAGTTCTTC
D: .; J: TRBJ2-7; size: .; V: TRBV6-5; CDR3: CASSYGLRLNEQYF; DNA: TGTGCCAGCAGTTACGGTCTGCGGTTGAACGAGCAGTACTTC
D: .; J: TRBJ1-2; size: .; V: TRBV20-1; CDR3: CSARLSYGYTF; DNA: TGCAGTGCTAGACTGAGCTATGGCTACACCTTC
D: .; J: TRBJ2-1; size: .; V: TRBV28; CDR3: CASSLSLSVHEQFF; DNA: TGTGCCAGCAGTTTATCTTTGAGCGTACATGAGCAGTTCTTC
D: .; J: TRBJ2-2; size: .; V: TRBV4-3; CDR3: CASSQIEGAGELFF; DNA: TGCGCCAGCAGCCAAATTGAGGGGGCCGGGGAGCTGTTTTTT
D: .; J: TRBJ1-2; size: once; V: TRBV10-3; CDR3: CAISGYMRQDGYTF; DNA: TGTGCCATCAGTGGATATATGAGACAGGATGGCTACACCTTC
D: TRBD1; J: TRBJ2-7; size: few; V: TRBV3-1/TRBV3-2; CDR3: CASSQRDRGPYEQYF; DNA: TGTGCCAGCAGCCAAAGAGACAGGGGTCCCTACGAGCAGTACTTC
D: TRBD1; J: TRBJ1-2; size: .; V: TRBV9; CDR3: CASSAYSGTGGTGTF; DNA: TGTGCCAGCAGCGCTTATTCCGGGACAGGGGGCACCGGGACCTTC